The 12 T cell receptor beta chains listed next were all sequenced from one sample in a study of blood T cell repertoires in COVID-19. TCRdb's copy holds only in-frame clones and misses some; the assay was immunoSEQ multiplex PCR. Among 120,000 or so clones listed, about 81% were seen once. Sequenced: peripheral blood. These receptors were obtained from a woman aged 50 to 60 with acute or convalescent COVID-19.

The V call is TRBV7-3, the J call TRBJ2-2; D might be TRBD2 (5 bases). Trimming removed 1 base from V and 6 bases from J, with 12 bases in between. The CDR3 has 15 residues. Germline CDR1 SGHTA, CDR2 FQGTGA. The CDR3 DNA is TGTGCCAGCAGCTTAAACGGGGATAGAGCCGGGGAGCTGTTTTTT. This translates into CASSLNGDRAGELFF.

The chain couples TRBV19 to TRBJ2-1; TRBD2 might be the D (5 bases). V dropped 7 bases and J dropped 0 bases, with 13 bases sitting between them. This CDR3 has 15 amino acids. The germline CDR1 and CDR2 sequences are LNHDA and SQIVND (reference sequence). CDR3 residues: CASTHRGSSYNEQFF. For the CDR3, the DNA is TGTGCCAGTACCCATCGGGGAAGCTCCTACAATGAGCAGTTCTTC.

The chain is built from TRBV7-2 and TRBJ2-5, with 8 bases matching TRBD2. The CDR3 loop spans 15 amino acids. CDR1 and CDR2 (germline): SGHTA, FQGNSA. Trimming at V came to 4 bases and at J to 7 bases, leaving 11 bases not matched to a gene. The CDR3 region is CASSSSSGTSPTQYF. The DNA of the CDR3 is TGTGCCAGCAGCTCATCATCCGGGACTAGTCCGACCCAGTACTTC.

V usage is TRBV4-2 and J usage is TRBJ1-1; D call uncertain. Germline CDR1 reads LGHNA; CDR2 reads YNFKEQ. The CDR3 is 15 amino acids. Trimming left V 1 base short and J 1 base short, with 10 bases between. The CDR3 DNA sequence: TGTGCCAGCAGCCAAGGACTCCGGGAGAACACTGAAGCTTTCTTT. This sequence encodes CASSQGLRENTEAFF.

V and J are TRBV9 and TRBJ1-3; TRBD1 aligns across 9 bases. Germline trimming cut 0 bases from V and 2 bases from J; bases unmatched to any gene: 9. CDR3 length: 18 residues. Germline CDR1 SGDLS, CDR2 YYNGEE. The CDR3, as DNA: TGTGCCAGCAGCGTAGGAGGGGGACAGGGAGGAACTGGAAACACCATATATTTT. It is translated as CASSVGGGQGGTGNTIYF.

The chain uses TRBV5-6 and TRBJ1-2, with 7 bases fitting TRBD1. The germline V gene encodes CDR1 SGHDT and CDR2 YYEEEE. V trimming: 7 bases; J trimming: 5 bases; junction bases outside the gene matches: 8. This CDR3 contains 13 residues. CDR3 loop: CASSRQGGYGYTF. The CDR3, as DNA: TGTGCCAGCTCGAGACAGGGCGGGTATGGCTACACCTTC.

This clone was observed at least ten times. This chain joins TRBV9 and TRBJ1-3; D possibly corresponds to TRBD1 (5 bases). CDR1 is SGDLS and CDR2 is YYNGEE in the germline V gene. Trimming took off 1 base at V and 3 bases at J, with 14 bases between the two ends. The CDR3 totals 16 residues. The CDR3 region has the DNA TGTGCCAGCAGCGTAACAGAAGGGGTTGGTGGAAACACCATATATTTT. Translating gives CASSVTEGVGGNTIYF.

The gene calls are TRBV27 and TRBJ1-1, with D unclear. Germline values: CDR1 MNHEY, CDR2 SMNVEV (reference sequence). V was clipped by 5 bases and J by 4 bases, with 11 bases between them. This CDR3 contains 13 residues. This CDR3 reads CASSKLRGTEAFF. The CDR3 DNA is TGTGCCAGCAGTAAACTCCGGGGCACTGAAGCTTTCTTT.

In DNA, the CDR3 is TGCAGCGTTCCCGACAGGGCGAGTCGTAGGGGTGGCTACACCTTC. Its protein is CSVPDRASRRGGYTF. The chain employs TRBV29-1 and TRBJ1-2, with TRBD1 identical over 7 bases. The CDR3 consists of 15 residues. Losses at the gene ends were 5 bases for V and 7 bases for J; bases not matched to a gene: 16. The V gene's germline CDR1 is SQVTM and CDR2 ANQGSEA.

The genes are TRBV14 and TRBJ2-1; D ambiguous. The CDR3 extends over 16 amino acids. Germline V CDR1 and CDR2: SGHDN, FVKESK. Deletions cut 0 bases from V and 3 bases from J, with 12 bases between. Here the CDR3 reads CASSQDPFRDYNEQFF. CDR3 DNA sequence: TGTGCCAGCAGCCAAGATCCGTTTCGCGACTACAATGAGCAGTTCTTC.

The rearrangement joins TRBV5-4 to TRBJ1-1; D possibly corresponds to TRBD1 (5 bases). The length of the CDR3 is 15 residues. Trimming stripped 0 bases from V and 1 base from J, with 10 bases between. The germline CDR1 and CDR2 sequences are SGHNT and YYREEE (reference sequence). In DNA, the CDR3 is TGTGCCAGCAGCTTGGCAGGGTGGAGGAACACTGAAGCTTTCTTT. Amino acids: CASSLAGWRNTEAFF.

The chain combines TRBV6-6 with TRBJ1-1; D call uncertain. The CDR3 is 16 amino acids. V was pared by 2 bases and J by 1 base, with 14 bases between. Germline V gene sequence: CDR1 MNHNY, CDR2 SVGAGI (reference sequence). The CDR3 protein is CASSYPGGQQNTEAFF. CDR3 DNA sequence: TGTGCCAGCAGTTACCCCGGAGGCCAACAGAACACTGAAGCTTTCTTT.